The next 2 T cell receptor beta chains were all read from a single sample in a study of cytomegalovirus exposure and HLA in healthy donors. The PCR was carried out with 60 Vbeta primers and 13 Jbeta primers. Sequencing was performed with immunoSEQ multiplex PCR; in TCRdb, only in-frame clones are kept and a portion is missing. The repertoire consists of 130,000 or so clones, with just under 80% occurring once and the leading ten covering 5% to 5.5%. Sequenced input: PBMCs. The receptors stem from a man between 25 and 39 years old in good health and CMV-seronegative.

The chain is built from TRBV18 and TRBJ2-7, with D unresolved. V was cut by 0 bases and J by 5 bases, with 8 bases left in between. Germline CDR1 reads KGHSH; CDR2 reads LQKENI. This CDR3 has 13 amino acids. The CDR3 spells CASSPPFRDEQYF. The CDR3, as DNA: TGTGCCAGCTCACCACCCTTCCGGGACGAGCAGTACTTC.

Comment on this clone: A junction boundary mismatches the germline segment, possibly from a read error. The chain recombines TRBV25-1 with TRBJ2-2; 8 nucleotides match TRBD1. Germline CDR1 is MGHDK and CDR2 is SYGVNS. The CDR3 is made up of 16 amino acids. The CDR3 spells CASRESGTGNTGELFF. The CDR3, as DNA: TGTGCCAGCAGGGAATCCGGGACAGGGAACACCGGGGAGCTGTTTTTT. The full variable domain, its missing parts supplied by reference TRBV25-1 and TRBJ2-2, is EADIYQTPRYLVIGTGKKITLECSQTMGHDKMYWYQQDPGMELHLIHYSYGVNSTEKGDLSSESTVSRIRTEHFPLTLESARPSHTSQYLCASRESGTGNTGELFFGEGSRLTVL.